This TCR beta chain stems from a study of blood T cell repertoires in COVID-19. On the study more broadly: From the United States, Italy and Spain came samples of acute and convalescent COVID-19. The analysed material was cDNA or gDNA that came from T cells, B-cell-depleted T cells, or PBMCs.

This CDR3 comprises 15 residues. Germline V gene sequence: CDR1 MNHEY, CDR2 SMNVEV (reference sequence). V was shortened by 6 bases and J by 8 bases, with 19 bases between the two germline ends. Patients at the Seattle site were enrolled during active infection and followed longitudinally. Methods used by the authors: Reference gene primer amplification gave estimated nucleated cell counts. Data came from immunoSEQ multiplex PCR; TCRdb stores just in-frame clones and leaves some out. V and J calls and clone size are those listed in that table; D and trimming were worked out from the DNA. The profile shows a few hundred thousand clones, 75% to 90% of them singletons.

The TCR comes from a woman in her 70s with COVID-19, enrolled during active disease. The sequenced sample consisted of peripheral blood. The chain couples TRBV27 to TRBJ1-4, with D possibly being TRBD1 (5 bases). CDR3 loop: CASRGTPPGIEKLFF. The CDR3 DNA reads as TGTGCCAGCAGAGGGACTCCCCCCGGGATCGAAAAACTGTTTTTT.